Sequencing of this T cell receptor beta chain was carried out in a study of blood T cell repertoires in COVID-19. V lost 0 bases to trimming and J lost 6 bases; unmatched junction nucleotides: 7. This CDR3 region has 16 residues. Germline CDR1 reads SGDLS; CDR2 reads YYNGEE. The protocol was immunoSEQ multiplex PCR, while the TCRdb copy is restricted to in-frame clones and leaves out a portion. Among around 220,000 clones, roughly 89% were seen once, and the ten largest hold approximately 6.2%. The gene calls are TRBV9 and TRBJ2-3; 10 nucleotides match TRBD2. The sequenced sample was PBMCs or T cells enriched from blood (not recorded which). This clonotype originated in a woman between 40 and 50 years old who had recovered from COVID-19. CDR3 sequence reads: CASSVASGSLWDTQYF. The CDR3 coding sequence is TGTGCCAGCAGCGTAGCTAGCGGGAGTCTGTGGGATACGCAGTATTTT. The full variable domain, rest sourced from reference TRBV9 and TRBJ2-3, is DSGVTQTPKHLITATGQRVTLRCSPRSGDLSVYWYQQSLDQGLQFLIQYYNGEERAKGNILERFSAQQFPDLHSELNLSSLELGDSALYFCASSVASGSLWDTQYFGPGTRLTVL.